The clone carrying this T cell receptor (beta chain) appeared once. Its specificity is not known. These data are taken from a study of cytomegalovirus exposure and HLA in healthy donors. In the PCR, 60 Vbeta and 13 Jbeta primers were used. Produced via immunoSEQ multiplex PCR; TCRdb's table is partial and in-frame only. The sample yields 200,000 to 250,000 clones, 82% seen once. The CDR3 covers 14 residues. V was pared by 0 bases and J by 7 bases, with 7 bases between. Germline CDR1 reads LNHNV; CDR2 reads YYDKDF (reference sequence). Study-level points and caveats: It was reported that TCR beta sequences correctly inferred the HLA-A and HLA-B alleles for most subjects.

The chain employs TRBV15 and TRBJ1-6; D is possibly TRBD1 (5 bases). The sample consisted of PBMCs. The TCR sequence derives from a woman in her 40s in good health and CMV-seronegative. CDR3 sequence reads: CATSRDRGNSPLHF. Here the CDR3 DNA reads TGTGCCACCAGCAGAGATCGGGGGAATTCACCCCTCCACTTT. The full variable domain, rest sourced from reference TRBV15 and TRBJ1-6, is DAMVIQNPRYQVTQFGKPVTLSCSQTLNHNVMYWYQQKSSQAPKLLFHYYDKDFNNEADTPDNFQSRRPNTSFCFLDIRSPGLGDTAMYLCATSRDRGNSPLHFGNGTRLTVT.